This passage covers 32 T cell receptor beta chains from one sample sequenced in a study of CD8+ T cells in alopecia areata. Extracted from the samples, RNA was reverse transcribed into cDNA to serve as the sequencing template. Libraries were prepared by immunoSEQ multiplex PCR; TCRdb keeps only in-frame clonotypes and omits some of them. The repertoire has roughly 200,000 clones, 63% of them found once; the top ten carry 1.7%. The input for sequencing was CD4+ T cells sorted from blood, taken at week 0. These receptors originate from a human donor with alopecia areata.

The chain combines TRBV29-1 with TRBJ1-1, with D hard to call. Germline CDR1 and CDR2: SQVTM and ANQGSEA. CDR3 length: 12 amino acids. The germline V and J ends were trimmed by 4 bases and 1 base, with 7 bases remaining between them. DNA for the CDR3: TGCAGCGTTGCCGGCAGGAACACTGAAGCTTTCTTT. Its protein product is CSVAGRNTEAFF. Drawing the rest from reference TRBV29-1 and TRBJ1-1, the complete variable domain is SAVISQKPSRDICQRGTSLTIQCQVDSQVTMMFWYRQQPGQSLTLIATANQGSEATYESGFVIDKFPISRPNLTFSTLTVSNMSPEDSSIYLCSVAGRNTEAFFGQGTRLTVV.

On this clone: Within the sample, other DNA sequences also encode this same CDR3. This chain connects TRBV2 to TRBJ2-7; 9 nucleotides align to TRBD2. This CDR3 region has 14 residues. Trimming cost V 5 bases and J 2 bases; bases outside gene matches: 4. Germline CDR1 reads SNHLY; CDR2 reads FYNNEI. The CDR3 is CASSSSGGPYEQYF. Written as DNA, the CDR3 is TGTGCCAGCAGTAGTAGCGGGGGTCCCTACGAGCAGTACTTC.

The chain joins TRBV5-6 to TRBJ1-1; 8 bases line up with TRBD1. Losses at the gene ends were 4 bases for V and 5 bases for J; bases not matched to a gene: 4. CDR1 and CDR2 (germline): SGHDT, YYEEEE. The CDR3 runs to 13 residues. CDR3 region: CASSRTGRTEAFF. In DNA, the CDR3 is TGTGCCAGCAGCCGGACAGGGAGGACTGAAGCTTTCTTT.

This clone appeared a few times. The chain is built from TRBV14 and TRBJ1-1; D gene uncertain. Germline assignment: CDR1 SGHDN and CDR2 FVKESK. There are 14 residues in the CDR3. Trimming removed 3 bases from V and 4 bases from J, with 12 bases in between. CDR3 sequence: CASSQEVFRTEAFF. As DNA, the CDR3 is TGTGCCAGCAGCCAGGAGGTTTTCCGCACTGAAGCTTTCTTT.

Points on this clone: A read error may account for a junction end that differs from germline. This chain links TRBV7-2 with TRBJ2-5, with 11 bases fitting TRBD2. The CDR3 has 15 amino acids. The germline CDR1 and CDR2 sequences are SGHTA and FQGNSA. CDR3 sequence (DNA): TGCGCCAGCAGCCCGGGACTAGCGGATAAGGAGACCCAGTACTTC. Its translation: CASSPGLADKETQYF.

This clone was counted a single time. The CDR3 loop reads CASRVGEPLREGYGYTF. The CDR3 DNA is TGCGCCAGCAGGGTCGGGGAGCCTCTTAGGGAAGGCTATGGCTACACCTTC. This chain joins TRBV5-1 and TRBJ1-2; no clear D. This CDR3 region has 17 residues. Trimming left V 5 bases short and J 4 bases short, with 24 bases between. The V gene's germline CDR1 is SGHRS and CDR2 YFSETQ.

This clone appeared a few times. The chain employs TRBV29-1 and TRBJ2-2, with 7 bases fitting TRBD1. This CDR3 has 13 residues. From germline, CDR1 is SQVTM and CDR2 ANQGSEA. V lost 6 bases and J lost 1; bases outside the gene matches: 2. The CDR3 here is CSVGQRNTGELFF. CDR3 DNA: TGCAGCGTGGGACAGAGGAACACCGGGGAGCTGTTTTTT.

This chain connects TRBV14 to TRBJ1-6; D not certain. The length of the CDR3 is 15 residues. V was pared by 1 base and J by 4 bases, with 8 bases between. CDR1 is SGHDN and CDR2 is FVKESK in the germline V gene. CDR3 DNA: TGTGCCAGCAGCCAAGGTTCGGGGTATAATTCACCCCTCCACTTT. It is translated as CASSQGSGYNSPLHF.

The V call is TRBV10-3, the J call TRBJ2-3; TRBD1 or TRBD2 may be the D gene (5 bases each). The CDR3 runs 13 residues. Trimming shortened V by 8 bases and J by 5 bases, and 14 bases separated the two germline ends. Germline CDR1 ENHRY, CDR2 SYGVKD. CDR3 bases: TGTGCCATCCGGGCTGGGGGTGGAGATACGCAGTATTTT. It is translated as CAIRAGGGDTQYF.

The chain carries TRBV30 and TRBJ1-1, with TRBD1 identical over 8 bases. Germline V lookup: CDR1 GTSNPN, CDR2 SVGIG (reference sequence). After removal of 2 bases from V and 4 bases from J, the junction contained 3 bases not matched to a gene. The CDR3 spans 13 residues. The CDR3: CAWSRTGGTEAFF. The CDR3 DNA is TGTGCCTGGAGTCGTACAGGGGGCACTGAAGCTTTCTTT.

This clone was found a few times. This sample also contains other DNA sequences that code for the same CDR3. The chain carries TRBV4-1 and TRBJ1-1; D not certain. Per the germline V gene, CDR1 is MGHRA and CDR2 is YSYEKL. V shed 0 bases and J shed 3 bases, with 5 bases lying between them. The CDR3 consists of 13 residues. As DNA, the CDR3 is TGCGCCAGCAGCCAAGATAGGGACACTGAAGCTTTCTTT. Translated, it gives CASSQDRDTEAFF.

This clone was seen more than once but under ten times. The chain employs TRBV28 and TRBJ2-7; D is tentatively TRBD1 or TRBD2 (6 bases each). CDR1 and CDR2 (germline): MDHEN, SYDVKM. CDR3 length: 14 residues. Trimming stripped 10 bases from V and 9 bases from J, with 25 bases between. CDR3 nucleotides: TGTGCCATCACCCCTTTCGGGGGCGCGGGTTTGCAGTACTTC. Protein product: CAITPFGGAGLQYF.

The table lists this clone with a few counts. The rearrangement joins TRBV12-5 to TRBJ1-4; no definite D call. The CDR3 has 14 residues. The germline gives CDR1 LGHNT, CDR2 FRNRAP. The germline V and J ends were trimmed by 1 base and 5 bases, with 8 bases remaining between them. The CDR3 DNA reads as TGTGCTAGTGGTTTGGACATACAGAATGAAAAACTGTTTTTT. As protein: CASGLDIQNEKLFF.

The gene calls are TRBV13 and TRBJ1-2, with unresolved D. The CDR3 runs 14 residues. V gave up 6 bases and J gave up 1 base, with 12 bases separating them. Per the germline V gene, CDR1 is PRHDT and CDR2 is FYEKMQ (reference sequence). CDR3 region: CASSSRTVNYGYTF. The CDR3 bases are TGTGCCAGCAGTTCCAGGACGGTTAACTATGGCTACACCTTC.

V gene TRBV29-1 combines with J gene TRBJ2-6, with D unresolved. Germline V CDR1 and CDR2: SQVTM, ANQGSEA. The CDR3 covers 12 residues. With 3 bases removed from V and 3 bases from J, the gap between germline ends came to 3 bases. The CDR3 region has the DNA TGCAGCGTTGACGGTGGGGCCAACGTCCTGACTTTC. It codes for CSVDGGANVLTF. The whole variable domain, filled in from reference TRBV29-1 and TRBJ2-6, reads SAVISQKPSRDICQRGTSLTIQCQVDSQVTMMFWYRQQPGQSLTLIATANQGSEATYESGFVIDKFPISRPNLTFSTLTVSNMSPEDSSIYLCSVDGGANVLTFGAGSRLTVL.

Of note for this clone: The junction and the germline gene differ at one end; a read error may be behind it. V gene TRBV4-1 combines with J gene TRBJ1-1, with D perhaps TRBD1 (5 bases). CDR1 is MGHRA, CDR2 YSYEKL, per germline. The CDR3 is 11 amino acids. CDR3 residues: CASSQDGARHF. In nucleotides, the CDR3 is TGCGCCAGCAGCCAAGATGGGGCCAGACACTTT.

The rearrangement joins TRBV25-1 to TRBJ1-2; 10 bases map to TRBD1. This CDR3 is 12 amino acids long. With 6 bases clipped from V and 7 bases from J, the junction kept 2 bases outside the gene matches. Germline V gene lookup returns CDR1 MGHDK and CDR2 SYGVNS. The CDR3 nucleotides read TGTGCCAGCAGCTGGACAGGGGGTGGCTACACCTTC. This encodes CASSWTGGGYTF.

The rearrangement uses TRBV5-1 and TRBJ2-3, with D unclear. Between the trimmed V and J ends, which lost 6 bases and 6 bases, there was a span of 20 bases. The germline V gene encodes CDR1 SGHRS and CDR2 YFSETQ. The CDR3 contains 15 residues. The CDR3 DNA follows: TGCGCCAGCACTCCTCTTCGGTCCTTCGGGGATACGCAGTATTTT. Amino acid sequence: CASTPLRSFGDTQYF.

The chain joins TRBV12-5 to TRBJ1-6; 8 nucleotides match TRBD1. Germline V gene data show CDR1 as LGHNT and CDR2 as FRNRAP. Unmatched junction bases numbered 3, after V lost 3 bases and J lost 8 bases. CDR3 length: 14 residues. For the CDR3, the DNA is TGTGCTAGTGGTTTAACAGGGGGTGATTCACCCCTCCACTTT. It codes for CASGLTGGDSPLHF.

On this clone: One end of the junction varies from germline; a read error may be responsible. The gene calls are TRBV6-5 and TRBJ1-6; D ambiguous. Per the germline V gene, CDR1 is MNHEY and CDR2 is SVGAGI. This CDR3 has 13 residues. The CDR3 bases are TGTGCCAGCAGCCCCCAGCGGGATTCGCCCCTCCACTTT. The encoded protein is CASSPQRDSPLHF.

In its sample, this clone was seen a few times. V usage is TRBV29-1 and J usage is TRBJ1-1; D possibly corresponds to TRBD1 (6 bases). Germline V gene sequence: CDR1 SQVTM, CDR2 ANQGSEA. This CDR3 is built from 16 residues. V was shortened by 7 bases and J by 1 base, with 22 bases between the two germline ends. The CDR3 here is CSARRNRARENTEAFF. The CDR3 DNA reads as TGCAGCGCCCGCCGGAACAGGGCGCGGGAGAACACTGAAGCTTTCTTT.

This chain connects TRBV29-1 to TRBJ1-2; no firm D call. The CDR3 loop spans 15 amino acids. V was clipped by 5 bases and J by 2 bases, with 18 bases between them. CDR1 SQVTM and CDR2 ANQGSEA come from the germline V gene. The CDR3 spells CSVRIRVASNYGYTF. The CDR3 DNA reads TGCAGCGTTCGTATTAGGGTCGCCTCCAACTATGGCTACACCTTC.

In the case of this clone: Other DNA sequences in this specimen translate into the identical CDR3. V usage is TRBV30 and J usage is TRBJ1-1; no clear D gene. Trimming left V 0 bases short and J 1 base short, with 6 bases between. There are 13 residues in the CDR3. The germline CDR1 and CDR2 sequences are GTSNPN and SVGIG (reference sequence). The CDR3 loop reads CAWSVRQNTEAFF. The CDR3 bases are TGTGCCTGGAGTGTAAGACAGAACACTGAAGCTTTCTTT.

A few counts support this clone. This chain's CDR3 is CAWSLGGGGSYEQYF. CDR3 sequence (DNA): TGTGCCTGGAGTTTAGGCGGGGGAGGCTCCTACGAGCAGTACTTC. This chain joins TRBV30 and TRBJ2-7, with 7 bases identical to TRBD2. CDR3 size: 15 residues. V was clipped by 2 bases and J by 0 bases; unmatched bases: 7. CDR1 and CDR2 from the germline V gene are GTSNPN and SVGIG (reference sequence). Full variable domain (remainder filled in from reference TRBV30 and TRBJ2-7): SQTIHQWPATLVQPVGSPLSLECTVEGTSNPNLYWYRQAAGRGLQLLFYSVGIGQISSEVPQNLSASRPQDRQFILSSKKLLLSDSGFYLCAWSLGGGGSYEQYFGPGTRLTVT.

This clone was seen more than once but under ten times. The chain couples TRBV7-2 to TRBJ2-5; D possibly corresponds to TRBD2 (5 bases). The CDR3 loop spans 16 amino acids. Germline CDR1 reads SGHTA; CDR2 reads FQGNSA. V lost 0 bases to trimming and J lost 5 bases, with 16 bases between them. The DNA for the CDR3 is TGTGCCAGCAGCTTAGCTTCGTCGCCGCCGGGGGAGACCCAGTACTTC. It encodes CASSLASSPPGETQYF.

The gene calls are TRBV5-6 and TRBJ2-1; weak D call: TRBD2 (6 bases). The V and J ends lost 1 base and 0 bases respectively, with 11 bases between them. This CDR3 region has 16 residues. Per the germline V gene, CDR1 is SGHDT and CDR2 is YYEEEE. CDR3 protein: CASSLMRGSSYNEQFF. Here the CDR3 DNA reads TGTGCCAGCAGCTTGATGCGGGGCAGCTCCTACAATGAGCAGTTCTTC.

The rearrangement links TRBV27 to TRBJ2-7; perhaps D is TRBD1 or TRBD2 (6 bases each). Trimming took off 3 bases at V and 2 bases at J, with 11 bases between the two ends. This CDR3 has 14 amino acids. Germline CDR1 is MNHEY and CDR2 is SMNVEV (reference sequence). The CDR3 spells CASSFGGATYEQYF. The CDR3 coding sequence is TGTGCCAGCAGTTTCGGGGGCGCTACCTACGAGCAGTACTTC.

The gene calls are TRBV30 and TRBJ2-7; a possible D gene is TRBD2 (5 bases). Germline V CDR1 and CDR2: GTSNPN, SVGIG (reference sequence). This CDR3 contains 14 residues. The ends were cut back, 0 bases at V and 3 bases at J, with 12 bases in the middle. The CDR3 nucleotides are TGTGCCTGGAGTGTGGCGGGTTCCAACTACGAGCAGTACTTC. Protein product: CAWSVAGSNYEQYF. Based on the CDR3 plus reference TRBV30 and TRBJ2-7, the full variable domain is SQTIHQWPATLVQPVGSPLSLECTVEGTSNPNLYWYRQAAGRGLQLLFYSVGIGQISSEVPQNLSASRPQDRQFILSSKKLLLSDSGFYLCAWSVAGSNYEQYFGPGTRLTVT.

The chain carries TRBV5-1 and TRBJ1-6, with 10 bases aligning to TRBD1. The germline CDR1 and CDR2 sequences are SGHRS and YFSETQ. The V segment lost 0 bases and the J segment 13 bases; nucleotides outside the gene matches: 7. The CDR3 consists of 15 residues. Written as DNA, the CDR3 is TGCGCCAGCAGCTTGGCGGGACAGGGGAGAAAGCCCCTCCACTTT. This sequence encodes CASSLAGQGRKPLHF.

The chain uses TRBV6-5 and TRBJ2-3; 8 positions agree with TRBD1. V lost 4 bases, J lost 1 base, and 1 base stayed unmatched. Per germline, CDR1 MNHEY and CDR2 SVGAGI. This CDR3 has 14 amino acids. The CDR3 DNA is TGTGCCAGCAGTTGGGGACAGGGCACAGATACGCAGTATTTT. It translates to CASSWGQGTDTQYF.

This rearrangement joins TRBV5-1 to TRBJ1-4, with no clear D. Trimming removed 3 bases from V and 7 bases from J, with 13 bases in between. The CDR3 has 14 amino acids. Germline CDR1 reads SGHRS; CDR2 reads YFSETQ. The CDR3 nucleotides read TGCGCCAGCAGCTCCGAGGCCCAGGCTGAAAAACTGTTTTTT. It encodes CASSSEAQAEKLFF.

V gene TRBV19 combines with J gene TRBJ2-5, with TRBD1 matching 8 bases. This CDR3 has 14 amino acids. Germline lookup yields CDR1 LNHDA and CDR2 SQIVND (reference sequence). J was trimmed by 5 bases and V by 4 bases; bases with no gene match: 6. The CDR3 region has the DNA TGTGCCAGTAGTAGGACAGGGACAGTGGAGACCCAGTACTTC. This translates into CASSRTGTVETQYF.